This T cell receptor beta chain was found in a study of circulating CD8 cells and anti-PD-1 response in melanoma (dated by TCRdb to 2018 to 2020). Study-level background: Patients received nivolumab intravenously at 3 mg/kg every 2 weeks. PD-1 on on-treatment samples was detected using a biotinylated anti-human IgG4 antibody. Of the approximately 13 patients in the melanoma cohort, seven received anti-PD-1 as first-line therapy and six had prior targeted therapy or immunotherapy. Responders were defined as patients showing complete or partial responses, and non-responders as patients showing stable or progressive disease (RECIST v1.1). The TCR repertoire analysis included some 11 melanoma patients, of whom 7 were non-responders and 4 were responders. Summary of the overall study and its limitations: Repertoires were mostly private between subsets, with fewer than 8% of TRB clonotypes shared at M1, and the greatest sharing occurred between DPOS and TIGIT. Because tumor material was not accessible, tumor reactivity was instead assessed by peptide assays on expanded sorted subsets. The published TCR repertoire comparisons relied only on baseline and M1 samples from a small cohort that had few responders. Both treatment-naive and previously treated patients were included in the cohort, and this mixing was noted by the authors as something that could influence results. Because material was limited, experiments were generally done without replicates. The DNEG repertoire had the highest diversity, the PD-1 and DPOS repertoires had similar and higher clonality, and the TIGIT repertoires had the lowest diversity.

A BD FACSAria II cell sorter was used to sort four subsets, defined by PD-1 and/or TIGIT, from live CD3+CD8+TCRalphabeta+ cells. To characterize how relevant each subset is to anti-PD-1 therapy response, circulating CD8 T cells were sorted into four subsets based on PD-1 and TIGIT expression. For every sorted CD8 T-cell subset, sequencing covered both the TCR alpha and the TCR beta chains. Peripheral blood was collected before the first anti-PD-1 injection, after two injections and after four injections. Ficoll gradient centrifugation was used to isolate PBMCs right away. Until use, PBMCs were stored frozen in liquid nitrogen in RPMI containing roughly 20% FCS and about 10% DMSO. Thawed PBMCs were stained with a viability dye and antibodies against CD3, CD8alpha, TCRalphabeta, PD-1 and TIGIT. Total RNA was extracted with the RNeasy Kit, and a RIN above 7 was reached by every sample. This clonotype is identified as medium-sized (0.01 to 0.1%). The antigen this receptor binds is unknown. One base away there is no much larger clone; base qualities are not given.

Clipping removes 5 bases from V and 2 bases from J, with 5 as the unmatched junction base count. In the germline V gene, CDR1 corresponds to MDHEN and CDR2 to SYDVKM. Inclusive of the bounding cysteine and phenylalanine, the CDR3 is 15 residues long. The DNA shown is the 45-base CDR3, in frame from base 1. Sequencing took place on a NextSeq 500. The QIAseq Immune Repertoire RNA Library Kit, Human TCR Panel, was used to prepare TCR libraries from roughly 15 ng of total RNA. TCR libraries were sequenced on an Illumina NextSeq with a Mid Output V2 kit, using asymmetric 261x41 paired-end reads. Every TCR library was diluted down to roughly 3.9 nM, then pooled, denatured and loaded at roughly 1 pM. Per the source publication's procedure: Processing of the TCR FASTQ files took place in the QIAGEN GeneGlobe Data Analysis Center, and downstream analysis was done in R 3.5.2. Clonality was calculated as one minus the Shannon entropy normalized by the log of the number of unique productive sequences. TRA or TRB clonotypes differing in abundance between baseline and M1 were identified within each subset by Fisher exact tests at 5% FDR. Differentially abundant clonotypes were categorized as emerging, expanding, contracting or non-expanding/contracting. Morisita's overlap index was used to measure how much repertoires overlapped between patients. Through fastp at Q25 and MiXCR, TCRdb rebuilt clones from the public reads, retaining in-frame beta chains. Every CDR3 protein is listed once, alongside the most common genes and DNA of its rows. The V and J calls reflect TCRdb's pipeline rather than the authors' work. The sample table records about 2,000 distinct CDR3 sequences; around 6.3% of these occur just once. In total, the top ten clones hold 3% to 3.5% of the sample.

This material consisted of CD8+ T cells from PBMCs, taken at baseline or after one month of anti-PD-1 therapy (not recorded which). The clonotype comes from a human donor with melanoma. The chain uses TRBV28 and TRBJ2-3; 9 bases in the middle match TRBD1. The sequenced DNA: TGTGCCAGCAGTCCCGGGACAGGGATCACAGATACGCAGTATTTT. Its coded protein is CASSPGTGITDTQYF.